This T cell receptor (beta chain) derives from a study of T-cell reconstitution after alpha-beta-depleted transplantation in children listed by TCRdb under 2016. Some background on the complete study: Using TCR repertoire profiling, the study quantitatively followed how T-cell immune reconstitution unfolded in children after TCRalphabeta/CD19-depleted allogeneic hematopoietic cell transplantation.

The germline V gene gives CDR1 as MNHNS and CDR2 as SASEGT. The junction shows trimming of 6 bases on V and 6 bases on J, plus 15 bases between the germline ends. Its CDR3 holds 14 amino acids, cysteine through phenylalanine. The retained sequence is limited to the CDR3, 42 bases, with the frame set at the first base. What the study reported, not specific to this receptor: The frequencies of hyperexpanded clones fell over the following months, and after one year, T-cell counts and TCRbeta diversity were mostly attributed to newly produced T cells. In some patients, high TCRbeta diversity at day 60 was attributed to recipient T cells and intrathymic progenitors that had survived conditioning. The apparently early recovery of alphabetaT-cell counts about two months after transplant reportedly depended on only several hundred rapidly expanded clones that came from non-depleted graft cells.

The treatment or condition label on this specimen signifies: allogeneic hematopoietic cell transplantation with graft depleted of TCRalphabeta T cells and CD19 B cells. The transplant recipients were children given TCRalphabeta/CD19-depleted allogeneic hematopoietic cell grafts. On this clonotype itself: Its antigen specificity is not known. Base-call qualities are not available, and no considerably larger clone is one nucleotide away.

Library method: PCR. Sequencing was performed on an Illumina HiSeq 2500. TCR library preparation used molecular barcoding, with unique molecular identifiers applied to normalize quantification of the TCRbeta repertoire. In-frame beta chains were kept once TCRdb had trimmed the public reads at Q25 with fastp and called clones with MiXCR. Entries are consolidated by CDR3 protein sequence, retaining the most common genes and DNA. Within this sample are approximately 1,000,000 distinct CDR3 sequences, with around 30% of them counted one time only. The leading ten clones occupy over 25% of the sample. The sample was PBMCs, mostly from graft donor cells, taken 360 days after TCRalphabeta/CD19-depleted stem cell transplant. The sequence came from a boy under two years old who had a stem cell transplant for SCID, so the T cells may come from the graft donor. The sequence joins TRBV6-1 to TRBJ1-5; TRBD1 is possibly the D segment (6 matching bases). CDR3 loop: CASRGGNPGQPQHF. The nucleotide sequence is TGTGCCAGCAGAGGGGGGAATCCAGGTCAGCCCCAGCATTTT.